This is a list of T cell receptor beta chains from one sample in a study of blood T cell repertoires in COVID-19. The repertoire was sequenced with immunoSEQ multiplex PCR; TCRdb's copy has only in-frame clones and lacks some. The repertoire includes some 390,000 clones, approximately 89% of them detected once, and 2.3% sits in the top ten. Sequences were obtained from peripheral blood. The receptors shown here come from a woman aged 60-70 years with COVID-19, enrolled during active disease. Both conserved end residues are part of each CDR3. Fields, in order: CDR3 length, clone size, V gene, J gene, D gene, CDR3 DNA, CDR3 protein. The D gene is left open where the match is weak. Clone sizes are given selectively: once, few, many, or a class where the clone is expanded.

CDR3 length: 14
clone size: NA
V gene: TRBV28
J gene: TRBJ2-2
D gene: TRBD1
CDR3 DNA: TGTGCCACCCAACAGGGGGCCCCGAGCGGGGAGCTGTTTTTT
CDR3 protein: CATQQGAPSGELFF

CDR3 length: 14
clone size: NA
V gene: TRBV6-6
J gene: TRBJ1-5
D gene: NA
CDR3 DNA: TGTGCCAGCAGTTACTGGGGGGGAAATCAGCCCCAGCATTTT
CDR3 protein: CASSYWGGNQPQHF

CDR3 length: 11
clone size: NA
V gene: TRBV20-1
J gene: TRBJ1-1
D gene: NA
CDR3 DNA: TGCAGTGCTAGAATTACAGGTGAAGCTTTCTTT
CDR3 protein: CSARITGEAFF

CDR3 length: 14
clone size: NA
V gene: TRBV7-2
J gene: TRBJ2-1
D gene: TRBD1
CDR3 DNA: TGTGCCAGCAGCAGGGACAGGGTAGGAAATGAGCAGTTCTTC
CDR3 protein: CASSRDRVGNEQFF

CDR3 length: 14
clone size: NA
V gene: TRBV6-5
J gene: TRBJ2-7
D gene: TRBD1
CDR3 DNA: TGTGCCAGCAGAGGGACAGGGGGAGACTACGAGCAGTACTTC
CDR3 protein: CASRGTGGDYEQYF

CDR3 length: 17
clone size: few
V gene: TRBV19
J gene: TRBJ1-1
D gene: NA
CDR3 DNA: TGTGCCAGTAGTCCCCGTGGCAGGGGTTTTATGAACACTGAAGCTTTCTTT
CDR3 protein: CASSPRGRGFMNTEAFF

CDR3 length: 14
clone size: few
V gene: TRBV19
J gene: TRBJ1-6
D gene: NA
CDR3 DNA: TGTGCCAGTAGGACGACAGGTTGGGATTCACCCCTCCACTTT
CDR3 protein: CASRTTGWDSPLHF

CDR3 length: 16
clone size: few
V gene: TRBV7-9
J gene: TRBJ1-3
D gene: NA
CDR3 DNA: TGTGCCAGCAGCTTAGGGCAGGGGCTCAATAGAAACACCATATATTTT
CDR3 protein: CASSLGQGLNRNTIYF

CDR3 length: 15
clone size: NA
V gene: TRBV6-1
J gene: TRBJ2-7
D gene: TRBD1
CDR3 DNA: TGTGCCAGCAGTGAAAGGGCAGGGGGCCCCTACGAGCAGTACTTC
CDR3 protein: CASSERAGGPYEQYF

CDR3 length: 14
clone size: few
V gene: TRBV6-2/TRBV6-3
J gene: TRBJ1-2
D gene: NA
CDR3 DNA: TGTGCCAGCAGTCAACTCCGGGAACGGGCTGGCTACACCTTC
CDR3 protein: CASSQLRERAGYTF